This passage covers 22 T cell receptor beta chains from one sample sequenced in a study of beta chain features in type 1 diabetes. The sequenced template was cDNA made from the entire isolated RNA. TCRdb keeps only in-frame clones here, not all; method: immunoSEQ multiplex PCR. The sample yields about 350,000 clones, about 18% seen once. What was sequenced was naive CD4+ T cells from blood. All receptors derive from a woman under 30 in good health.

The V call is TRBV19, the J call TRBJ2-2; tentative D call: TRBD1 (6 bases). The CDR3 is 15 residues long. V lost 6 bases to trimming and J lost 1 base, with 12 bases between them. CDR1 is LNHDA and CDR2 is SQIVND in the germline V gene (reference sequence). CDR3 DNA sequence: TGTGCCAGTAGGAGGGGACAAAGGAACACCGGGGAGCTGTTTTTT. The encoded protein is CASRRGQRNTGELFF.

The chain couples TRBV11-2 to TRBJ2-3; D is unclear. CDR1 and CDR2 from the germline V gene are SGHAT and FQNNGV. CDR3 length equals 14 residues. The ends were cut back, 5 bases at V and 0 bases at J, with 9 bases in the middle. CDR3 sequence reads: CASSKLTSTDTQYF. In DNA, the CDR3 is TGTGCCAGCAGCAAGTTAACTAGCACAGATACGCAGTATTTT.

The chain employs TRBV4-1 and TRBJ2-3, with 8 bases identical to TRBD2. The CDR3 runs 14 residues. Germline lookup yields CDR1 MGHRA and CDR2 YSYEKL. Trimming cost V 4 bases and J 2 bases; bases outside gene matches: 2. CDR3 nucleotides: TGCGCCAGCAGCCCGGGAGGGAACACAGATACGCAGTATTTT. Its protein is CASSPGGNTDTQYF.

This clone appeared a few times. The V call is TRBV4-3, the J call TRBJ1-1; D uncertain. Germline V gene lookup returns CDR1 LGHNA and CDR2 YSLEER. The CDR3 runs 11 residues. Trimming pared 0 bases from V and 10 bases from J, leaving 6 bases between. The CDR3 nucleotides are TGCGCCAGCAGCCAAGAATCAGTAGCTTTCTTT. Translated, it gives CASSQESVAFF.

J is TRBJ2-2 and V is TRBV5-4, with TRBD2 matching over 7 bases. V trimming: 0 bases; J trimming: 8 bases; junction bases outside the gene matches: 4. In germline, CDR1 is SGHNT, CDR2 YYREEE (reference sequence). There are 14 residues in the CDR3. CDR3 amino acids: CASSLGGSGGELFF. As DNA, the CDR3 is TGTGCCAGCAGCTTGGGCGGGAGCGGTGGGGAGCTGTTTTTT.

The rearrangement links TRBV18 to TRBJ1-5; a weak D match, TRBD1 (5 bases). V lost 3 bases to trimming and J lost 6 bases, with 9 bases between them. This CDR3 has 13 residues. Germline lookup yields CDR1 KGHSH and CDR2 LQKENI. The CDR3 sequence: CASSPGGGQPQHF. The CDR3 bases are TGTGCCAGCTCACCGGGGGGAGGTCAGCCCCAGCATTTT.

This clone has just a few counts. The rearrangement uses TRBV25-1 and TRBJ1-5; D gene unclear. Germline assignment: CDR1 MGHDK and CDR2 SYGVNS. Trimming removed 1 base from V and 2 bases from J, with 12 bases in between. The CDR3 has 16 amino acids. Here the CDR3 reads CASSELVWGGNQPQHF. DNA of the CDR3: TGTGCCAGCAGTGAATTGGTCTGGGGAGGCAATCAGCCCCAGCATTTT.

This clone was seen more than once but under ten times. This chain links TRBV5-1 with TRBJ1-1; D is undetermined. Trimming removed 6 bases from V and 1 base from J, with 10 bases in between. CDR3 length: 13 residues. Germline lookup yields CDR1 SGHRS and CDR2 YFSETQ. CDR3 DNA sequence: TGCGCCAGCACCTCCGACACGAACACTGAAGCTTTCTTT. It codes for CASTSDTNTEAFF.

There are a few counts of this clone. This chain joins TRBV5-1 and TRBJ2-1; D call uncertain. Germline CDR1 and CDR2: SGHRS and YFSETQ. CDR3 length: 15 residues. The V gene lost 0 bases and the J gene lost 4 bases, with 11 bases spanning the gap. The CDR3 coding sequence is TGCGCCAGCAGCTTGGAACAGCAACTTTACAATGAGCAGTTCTTC. This sequence encodes CASSLEQQLYNEQFF.

This clone has more than one count but fewer than ten. The chain combines TRBV2 with TRBJ2-5; D perhaps matches TRBD2 (6 bases). V gave up 3 bases and J gave up 4 bases, with 6 bases separating them. The CDR3 has 12 residues. Germline values: CDR1 SNHLY, CDR2 FYNNEI. The CDR3 region is CASSEGGETQYF. The CDR3 DNA reads as TGTGCCAGCAGTGAGGGAGGAGAGACCCAGTACTTC.

This clone was counted a few times. The chain has TRBV19 and TRBJ2-3; TRBD2 agrees at 8 bases. V lost 7 bases and J lost 4; bases outside the gene matches: 13. Germline V CDR1 and CDR2: LNHDA, SQIVND (reference sequence). The CDR3 loop spans 16 amino acids. CDR3 sequence (DNA): TGTGCCAGTACCCTAGGTTACGGGAGGGCCGCAGATACGCAGTATTTT. It codes for CASTLGYGRAADTQYF.

A few counts support this clone. The gene calls are TRBV6-5 and TRBJ1-1; no clear D. The CDR3 covers 13 residues. The germline gives CDR1 MNHEY, CDR2 SVGAGI. The V and J ends lost 2 bases and 1 base respectively, with 5 bases between them. The CDR3 protein is CASSYGPNTEAFF. CDR3 nucleotides: TGTGCCAGCAGTTACGGGCCGAACACTGAAGCTTTCTTT.

The chain couples TRBV6-5 to TRBJ1-2; D ambiguous. The germline gives CDR1 MNHEY, CDR2 SVGAGI. Trimming removed 8 bases from V and 0 bases from J, with 7 bases in between. The CDR3 has 12 amino acids. This CDR3 reads CASGFSNYGYTF. CDR3 nucleotides: TGTGCCAGCGGTTTCTCTAACTATGGCTACACCTTC.

The chain joins TRBV2 to TRBJ2-3; tentative D call: TRBD1 (6 bases). The ends were cut back, 3 bases at V and 0 bases at J, with 10 bases in the middle. Germline CDR1 SNHLY, CDR2 FYNNEI. CDR3 length: 15 residues. CDR3 protein: CASSEFTGSTDTQYF. CDR3 in DNA: TGTGCCAGCAGTGAGTTTACAGGGAGCACAGATACGCAGTATTTT.

This clone was seen a handful of times. V and J are TRBV6-1 and TRBJ1-4; TRBD1 agrees at 8 bases. This CDR3 spans 18 amino acids. V shed 4 bases and J 0 bases; nucleotides not matched to a gene: 10. Germline V gene lookup returns CDR1 MNHNS and CDR2 SASEGT. CDR3 nucleotide sequence: TGTGCCAGCAGTGTCGTCGGACAGGGATTTGCAACTAATGAAAAACTGTTTTTT. Translating it yields CASSVVGQGFATNEKLFF.

This clone turned up a few times. The V and J genes are TRBV2 and TRBJ2-1; 8 bases are shared with TRBD2. Germline CDR1 reads SNHLY; CDR2 reads FYNNEI. The junction had 9 bases not matched to a gene; V was cut back by 3 bases and J by 8 bases. The CDR3 totals 15 residues. CDR3 residues: CASSERRGAGDEQFF. In DNA, the CDR3 is TGTGCCAGCAGTGAGCGGCGGGGGGCCGGGGATGAGCAGTTCTTC.

This clone was counted only a few times. The chain links TRBV9 to TRBJ2-7; a weak D match, TRBD2 (6 bases). The length of the CDR3 is 14 residues. V was clipped by 4 bases and J by 2 bases, with 13 bases between them. Looked up from germline, CDR1 is SGDLS and CDR2 is YYNGEE. The CDR3 spells CASSPRERAYEQYF. As DNA, the CDR3 is TGTGCCAGCAGCCCCAGGGAGCGGGCCTACGAGCAGTACTTC.

This clone has only a few counts. This chain links TRBV7-2 with TRBJ2-3; possible D gene TRBD2, 5 bases. CDR1 SGHTA and CDR2 FQGNSA come from the germline V gene. The CDR3 is 14 amino acids. Trimming shortened V by 2 bases and J by 2 bases, and 8 bases separated the two germline ends. Written as DNA, the CDR3 is TGTGCCAGCAGCTTATTAGGACTCACAGATACGCAGTATTTT. The encoded protein is CASSLLGLTDTQYF.

The chain links TRBV7-2 to TRBJ1-1; TRBD1 might be the D (5 bases). The germline V gene has CDR1 SGHTA and CDR2 FQGNSA. The V end lost 5 bases, the J end lost 0 bases, and 7 bases lay between the germline ends. CDR3 length: 13 residues. This CDR3 reads CASSRDLNTEAFF. CDR3 DNA sequence: TGTGCCAGCAGCCGGGACTTGAACACTGAAGCTTTCTTT.

On this clone: Other DNA sequences within the sample encode an identical CDR3. The chain carries TRBV9 and TRBJ2-1; D call uncertain. This CDR3 spans 15 amino acids. The V end was cut by 0 bases, the J end by 0 bases, with 7 bases between. Per germline, CDR1 SGDLS and CDR2 YYNGEE. CDR3 nucleotide sequence: TGTGCCAGCAGCGTAGGAGCGAGCTCCTACAATGAGCAGTTCTTC. Amino acids: CASSVGASSYNEQFF.

V gene TRBV29-1 combines with J gene TRBJ1-5; D is undetermined. The V end was cut by 4 bases, the J end by 3 bases, with 10 bases between. This CDR3 spans 13 amino acids. CDR1 SQVTM and CDR2 ANQGSEA come from the germline V gene. CDR3 bases: TGCAGCGTTGGCGAGTCTCTCAATCAGCCCCAGCATTTT. It yields the protein CSVGESLNQPQHF. The entire variable domain, with the rest obtained from reference TRBV29-1 and TRBJ1-5, is as follows: SAVISQKPSRDICQRGTSLTIQCQVDSQVTMMFWYRQQPGQSLTLIATANQGSEATYESGFVIDKFPISRPNLTFSTLTVSNMSPEDSSIYLCSVGESLNQPQHFGDGTRLSIL.

The V and J genes are TRBV5-6 and TRBJ2-7, with D possibly matching TRBD1 (6 bases). The CDR3 contains 15 residues. Germline V gives CDR1 SGHDT, CDR2 YYEEEE. V was trimmed by 0 bases and J by 6 bases, leaving 16 bases between them. CDR3 sequence reads: CASSLDQGLMTEQYF. The CDR3 DNA reads as TGTGCCAGCAGCTTGGATCAGGGGTTGATGACCGAGCAGTACTTC.